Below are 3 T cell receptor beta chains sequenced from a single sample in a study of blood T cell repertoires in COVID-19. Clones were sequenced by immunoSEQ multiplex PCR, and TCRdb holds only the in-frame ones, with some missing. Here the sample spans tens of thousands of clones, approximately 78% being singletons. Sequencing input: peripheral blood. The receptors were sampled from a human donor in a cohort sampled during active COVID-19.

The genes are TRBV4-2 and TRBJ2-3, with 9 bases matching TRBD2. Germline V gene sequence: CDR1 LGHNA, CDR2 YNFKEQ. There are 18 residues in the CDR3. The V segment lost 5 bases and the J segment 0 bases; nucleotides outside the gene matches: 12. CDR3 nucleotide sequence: TGTGCCAGCAGCAAAGGGGCGAGACTAGCGGCGAGCACAGATACGCAGTATTTT. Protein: CASSKGARLAASTDTQYF.

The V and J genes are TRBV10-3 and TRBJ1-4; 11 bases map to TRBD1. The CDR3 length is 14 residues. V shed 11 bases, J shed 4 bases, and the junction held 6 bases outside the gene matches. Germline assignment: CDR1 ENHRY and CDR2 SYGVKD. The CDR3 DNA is TGTGCCTCCCGGGACAGGGGGTTTAATGAAAAACTGTTTTTT. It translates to CASRDRGFNEKLFF.

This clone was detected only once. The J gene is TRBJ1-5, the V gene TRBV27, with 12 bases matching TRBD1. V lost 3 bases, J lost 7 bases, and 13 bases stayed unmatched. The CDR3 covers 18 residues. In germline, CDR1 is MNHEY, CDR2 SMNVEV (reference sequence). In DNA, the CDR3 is TGTGCCAGCAGTTTCGCCCCTTCCGGGACAGGGGGCCGCCAGCCCCAGCATTTT. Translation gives CASSFAPSGTGGRQPQHF.